One sample yielded the 19 T cell receptor beta chains listed below, sequenced in a study of T cell responses to AZD1222 COVID-19 vaccine. Profiled with immunoSEQ multiplex PCR; TCRdb holds only in-frame clones, not every one. The data show 75,000 to 95,000 clones, 70% to 90% seen once. The sequencing here drew on peripheral blood, taken on day 0 of AZD1222 vaccination. All receptors derive from an adult in good health.

This clone was detected only a few times. The CDR3: CASSYSGQTYYEQYF. CDR3 nucleotide sequence: TGTGCCAGCAGTTACTCGGGGCAGACCTACTACGAGCAGTACTTC. J is TRBJ2-7 and V is TRBV6-5; D might be TRBD1 (5 bases). This CDR3 comprises 15 residues. In germline, CDR1 is MNHEY, CDR2 SVGAGI. Trimming removed 0 bases at V and 3 bases at J, with 12 bases between.

The rearrangement uses TRBV18 and TRBJ2-7, with 10 bases that match TRBD1. There are 14 residues in the CDR3. V lost 4 bases, J lost 2 bases, and 2 bases stayed unmatched. Germline V gene lookup returns CDR1 KGHSH and CDR2 LQKENI. The CDR3 sequence is CASSLGTGAYEQYF. The CDR3 nucleotides are TGTGCCAGCTCACTCGGGACAGGGGCCTACGAGCAGTACTTC. The variable domain in full, completed from reference TRBV18 and TRBJ2-7, reads NAGVMQNPRHLVRRRGQEARLRCSPMKGHSHVYWYRQLPEEGLKFMVYLQKENIIDESGMPKERFSAEFPKEGPSILRIQQVVRGDSAAYFCASSLGTGAYEQYFGPGTRLTVT.

This chain uses TRBV7-3 with TRBJ2-2; D possibly uses TRBD1 or TRBD2 (5 bases each). The CDR3 extends over 20 amino acids. Germline lookup yields CDR1 SGHTA and CDR2 FQGTGA. The V and J ends lost 1 base and 0 bases respectively, with 21 bases between them. The CDR3 sequence: CASSLKPTSPGAPNTGELFF. The CDR3, as DNA: TGTGCCAGCAGCTTAAAGCCCACGTCCCCCGGGGCGCCGAACACCGGGGAGCTGTTTTTT.

This clone was detected only a few times. CDR3 residues: CASSLGGGLGNQPQHF. CDR3 nucleotides: TGTGCCAGCAGCTTAGGTGGGGGGTTAGGCAATCAGCCCCAGCATTTT. V is TRBV7-9 and J is TRBJ1-5, with D tentatively TRBD1 (5 bases). The V and J ends lost 1 base and 2 bases respectively, with 12 bases between them. The CDR3 has 16 residues. CDR1 and CDR2 (germline): SEHNR, FQNEAQ (reference sequence).

The J gene is TRBJ2-5, the V gene TRBV6-5; no clear D gene. This CDR3 has 13 residues. Germline V gives CDR1 MNHEY, CDR2 SVGAGI. Trimming shortened V by 3 bases and J by 2 bases, and 7 bases separated the two germline ends. DNA for the CDR3: TGTGCCAGCAGTTATGACGGTCAAGAGACCCAGTACTTC. Residues: CASSYDGQETQYF.

The rearrangement uses TRBV5-6 and TRBJ1-1, with D perhaps matching TRBD1 (6 bases). This CDR3 is 13 amino acids long. Germline lookup yields CDR1 SGHDT and CDR2 YYEEEE. Trimming stripped 2 bases from V and 6 bases from J, with 11 bases between. CDR3 sequence reads: CASSFSGGSEAFF. For the CDR3, the DNA is TGTGCCAGCAGCTTTAGCGGGGGCTCTGAAGCTTTCTTT.

This clone appeared a single time. The chain combines TRBV10-3 with TRBJ1-4, with a weak D call TRBD1 (5 bases). CDR1 is ENHRY and CDR2 is SYGVKD in the germline V gene. The CDR3 spans 13 residues. V was trimmed by 6 bases and J by 6 bases, leaving 11 bases between them. The CDR3 region is CAIRKGVDEKLFF. The DNA of the CDR3 is TGTGCCATCAGAAAAGGGGTGGATGAAAAACTGTTTTTT.

This sequence joins TRBV9 and TRBJ1-5; 8 bases map to TRBD1. V dropped 0 bases and J dropped 6; count of bases not matched to a gene: 5. Germline CDR1 is SGDLS and CDR2 is YYNGEE. The CDR3 runs 15 residues. The CDR3 bases are TGTGCCAGCAGCGTAGGAACAGGGGGATTTCAGCCCCAGCATTTT. It translates to CASSVGTGGFQPQHF. Full variable domain (remainder filled in from reference TRBV9 and TRBJ1-5): DSGVTQTPKHLITATGQRVTLRCSPRSGDLSVYWYQQSLDQGLQFLIQYYNGEERAKGNILERFSAQQFPDLHSELNLSSLELGDSALYFCASSVGTGGFQPQHFGDGTRLSIL.

The chain couples TRBV6-5 to TRBJ2-7; 7 positions agree with TRBD2. This CDR3 is 14 amino acids long. V shed 3 bases, J shed 3 bases, and the junction held 5 bases outside the gene matches. Germline CDR1 MNHEY, CDR2 SVGAGI. The CDR3 loop is CASSYNWGGYEQYF. The CDR3 DNA is TGTGCCAGCAGTTATAATTGGGGGGGCTACGAGCAGTACTTC.

This clone occurred a few times. The rearrangement uses TRBV19 and TRBJ1-6; maybe TRBD1 (5 bases). The CDR3 loop spans 15 amino acids. Trimming pared 7 bases from V and 2 bases from J, leaving 12 bases between. Germline V gene sequence: CDR1 LNHDA, CDR2 SQIVND (reference sequence). The CDR3 spells CASKVRVPYNSPLHF. The DNA for the CDR3 is TGTGCCAGTAAGGTCAGGGTGCCCTATAATTCACCCCTCCACTTT.

This clone was counted a few times. The rearrangement joins TRBV27 to TRBJ1-2; possibly TRBD1 for D (5 bases). V shed 3 bases and J shed 6 bases, with 20 bases lying between them. This CDR3 is 16 amino acids long. The germline V gene has CDR1 MNHEY and CDR2 SMNVEV (reference sequence). The CDR3 is CASSFGDARAINGYTF. The DNA for the CDR3 is TGTGCCAGCAGTTTTGGTGATGCCAGGGCGATAAATGGCTACACCTTC.

About this clone: This sample includes further DNA sequences coding for the same CDR3. The chain joins TRBV13 to TRBJ2-3, with 10 bases identical to TRBD2. V lost 5 bases to trimming and J lost 1 base; unmatched junction nucleotides: 6. Germline V gene sequence: CDR1 PRHDT, CDR2 FYEKMQ (reference sequence). CDR3 length: 16 amino acids. The CDR3 spells CASSPLAGGRTDTQYF. DNA for the CDR3: TGTGCCAGCAGCCCATTAGCGGGGGGCCGCACAGATACGCAGTATTTT.

In its sample, this clone was seen a few times. The chain combines TRBV27 with TRBJ2-5, with TRBD2 matching over 8 bases. The CDR3 is made up of 17 amino acids. CDR1 MNHEY and CDR2 SMNVEV come from the germline V gene (reference sequence). Trimming removed 7 bases from V and 2 bases from J; junction bases left unmatched: 15. DNA of the CDR3: TGTGCCAGCATCCCCCGGGGGGGGGCGCTTCCACAAGAGACCCAGTACTTC. This codes for CASIPRGGALPQETQYF.

The chain couples TRBV5-1 to TRBJ2-7, with TRBD1 as a possible D gene (6 bases). The CDR3 is 16 amino acids. Looked up from germline, CDR1 is SGHRS and CDR2 is YFSETQ. V was clipped by 1 base and J by 2 bases, with 16 bases between them. The CDR3: CASSLSSGTLTYEQYF. The CDR3 coding sequence is TGCGCCAGCAGCTTGAGCTCCGGGACACTAACCTACGAGCAGTACTTC.

The rearrangement uses TRBV13 and TRBJ1-5; 12 bases agree with TRBD1. The length of the CDR3 is 17 residues. The J segment lost 3 bases and the V segment lost 5 bases, leaving 8 bases of the junction unmatched. The germline CDR1 and CDR2 sequences are PRHDT and FYEKMQ (reference sequence). DNA of the CDR3: TGTGCCAGCAGCAGATCCGGGACAGGGGGCTCCAATCAGCCCCAGCATTTT. Protein product: CASSRSGTGGSNQPQHF.

The chain joins TRBV5-1 to TRBJ2-6; D is ambiguous. Deletions cut 3 bases from V and 4 bases from J, with 14 bases between. This CDR3 has 16 residues. Looked up from germline, CDR1 is SGHRS and CDR2 is YFSETQ. The CDR3 reads CASSSKSDPGANVLTF. The CDR3 coding sequence is TGCGCCAGCAGCTCAAAATCGGACCCGGGGGCCAACGTCCTGACTTTC.

The chain uses TRBV7-6 and TRBJ2-5; perhaps TRBD2 as D (5 bases). Germline-derived CDR1 and CDR2 are SGHVS and FNYEAQ. The CDR3 runs to 15 residues. The V and J ends lost 0 bases and 5 bases respectively, with 13 bases between them. CDR3: CASSLASLSGETQYF. CDR3 nucleotides: TGTGCCAGCAGCTTAGCTTCCCTCTCGGGGGAGACCCAGTACTTC.

The rearrangement uses TRBV30 and TRBJ2-5; D possibly corresponds to TRBD2 (6 bases). The CDR3 runs to 12 residues. Deletions cut 1 base from V and 5 bases from J, with 8 bases between. Per germline, CDR1 GTSNPN and CDR2 SVGIG (reference sequence). The CDR3 bases are TGTGCCTGGAGTGGCGGGGCGGAGACCCAGTACTTC. Its protein product is CAWSGGAETQYF.

This clone has only a few counts. This sequence joins TRBV5-6 and TRBJ1-2, with D possibly being TRBD1 (6 bases). The germline gives CDR1 SGHDT, CDR2 YYEEEE. This CDR3 has 15 amino acids. With 7 bases removed from V and 4 bases from J, the gap between germline ends came to 20 bases. CDR3 coding DNA: TGTGCCAGCGGGAATACTACAGGGAACGGCTATGGCTACACCTTC. Amino acid sequence: CASGNTTGNGYGYTF.